The next 30 T cell receptor beta chains were all read from a single sample in a study of CD8 T cells in ankylosing spondylitis. Each CDR3 protein gets one entry after TCRdb re-called the 5' RACE reads with MiXCR. The repertoire consists of 150,000 or so distinct CDR3 sequences, with under 35% occurring once and the leading ten covering over 5.5%. Source material: synovial fluid, either unsorted or a sorted T cell fraction (not recorded which). These receptors were collected from a male donor with ankylosing spondylitis.

This chain uses TRBV5-1 with TRBJ1-1; D uncertain. Germline assignment: CDR1 SGHRS and CDR2 YFSETQ. Trimming shortened V by 0 bases and J by 4 bases, and 7 bases separated the two germline ends. The CDR3 length is 13 residues. The CDR3 reads CASSLGGSTEAFF. Written as DNA, the CDR3 is TGCGCCAGCAGCTTGGGCGGGAGCACTGAAGCTTTCTTT.

This clonotype was seen a few times. CDR3 loop: CSVVWDREQYF. Here the CDR3 DNA reads TGCAGCGTTGTGTGGGATCGGGAGCAGTACTTC. The rearrangement links TRBV29-1 to TRBJ2-7; no reliable D call. Trimming cost V 4 bases and J 7 bases, with 11 bases left between them. The CDR3 totals 11 residues. The germline V gene has CDR1 SQVTM and CDR2 ANQGSEA.

This clonotype was recorded many times. A much larger clone lies one base from this, so it may be a read error. This chain connects TRBV28 to TRBJ2-3; no definite D call. V was clipped by 6 bases and J by 4 bases, with 8 bases between them. Germline V gene lookup returns CDR1 MDHEN and CDR2 SYDVKM. This CDR3 is built from 12 residues. The DNA for the CDR3 is TGTGCCAGCAGCTTAAGCGCAGATACGCAGTATTTT. Protein sequence: CASSLSADTQYF.

Only a few counts were recorded for this clonotype. J is TRBJ1-2 and V is TRBV19; TRBD1 might be the D (6 bases). Trimming stripped 4 bases from V and 4 bases from J, with 10 bases between. The CDR3 has 13 amino acids. Germline CDR1 and CDR2: LNHDA and SQIVND (reference sequence). The CDR3 protein is CASSSSQGYGYTF. In DNA, the CDR3 is TGTGCCAGTAGTAGCTCACAGGGCTATGGCTACACCTTC.

V gene TRBV28 combines with J gene TRBJ2-6; TRBD1 or TRBD2 may be the D gene (5 bases each). Germline V gene sequence: CDR1 MDHEN, CDR2 SYDVKM. The CDR3 has 13 residues. V was cut by 4 bases and J by 13 bases, with 14 bases left in between. In DNA, the CDR3 is TGTGCCAGCAGTTCCGGGACGCCTGGGGTCCTGACTTTC. Protein product: CASSSGTPGVLTF.

The chain combines TRBV6-2 or TRBV6-3 with TRBJ2-6; 7 bases align to TRBD1. The CDR3 spans 17 residues. The J segment lost 4 bases and the V segment lost 4 bases, leaving 10 bases of the junction unmatched. Germline CDR1 reads MNHEY; CDR2 reads SVGEGT. The CDR3 here is CASSSPPGGEGANVLTF. As DNA, the CDR3 is TGTGCCAGCAGTTCTCCCCCAGGGGGAGAGGGGGCCAACGTCCTGACTTTC.

This clonotype appeared a few times. Here the CDR3 DNA reads TGCAGCGTTGAGGACCGTAAGGCGCGTGGCTACACCTTC. It is translated as CSVEDRKARGYTF. The V and J genes are TRBV29-1 and TRBJ1-2; D remains unclear. V lost 3 bases and J 7 bases, leaving 15 bases between the germline ends. This CDR3 has 13 residues. CDR1 SQVTM and CDR2 ANQGSEA come from the germline V gene.

Only a few counts were recorded for this clonotype. This chain joins TRBV30 and TRBJ2-5; D unresolved. Germline V lookup: CDR1 GTSNPN, CDR2 SVGIG (reference sequence). The V end was cut by 4 bases, the J end by 5 bases, with 8 bases between. The CDR3 loop spans 11 amino acids. The CDR3 protein is CAWTARETQYF. CDR3 DNA: TGTGCCTGGACCGCACGGGAGACCCAGTACTTC.

This clonotype came up a few times. The chain uses TRBV12-3 or TRBV12-4 and TRBJ2-7; TRBD1 aligns across 10 bases. The CDR3 covers 14 residues. The V segment lost 9 bases and the J segment 2 bases; nucleotides outside the gene matches: 7. This CDR3 is CASIGDRGTYEQYF. In DNA form, the CDR3 reads TGTGCCAGTATCGGGGACAGGGGTACCTACGAGCAGTACTTC.

This chain connects TRBV29-1 to TRBJ2-2; no firm D call. V was trimmed by 4 bases and J by 2 bases, leaving 11 bases between them. The germline CDR1 and CDR2 sequences are SQVTM and ANQGSEA. The CDR3 contains 14 residues. The CDR3 here is CSVGKQPNTGELFF. The CDR3 nucleotides are TGCAGCGTTGGCAAACAACCAAACACCGGGGAGCTGTTTTTT.

This clonotype has only a few counts. V is TRBV29-1 and J is TRBJ2-4, with 10 bases lining up with TRBD2. V shed 4 bases and J 6 bases; nucleotides not matched to a gene: 6. Germline values: CDR1 SQVTM, CDR2 ANQGSEA. The CDR3 totals 14 residues. CDR3 sequence reads: CSVATSGNPNIQYF. CDR3 bases: TGCAGCGTTGCAACTAGCGGGAACCCAAACATTCAGTACTTC.

With respect to this clonotype: A read error is possible here, since a much larger clone lies one base away. This rearrangement joins TRBV29-1 to TRBJ2-3, with D unclear. Trimming removed 4 bases at V and 2 bases at J, with 4 bases between. This CDR3 has 11 residues. Germline lookup yields CDR1 SQVTM and CDR2 ANQGSEA. CDR3 nucleotide sequence: TGCAGCGTTGCCCCCACAGATACGCAGTATTTT. It encodes CSVAPTDTQYF.

This chain joins TRBV7-2 and TRBJ2-7, with 7 bases lining up with TRBD2. The ends lost 2 bases at V and 5 bases at J; junction bases unmatched: 6. CDR1 is SGHTA, CDR2 FQGNSA, per germline. The CDR3 extends over 14 amino acids. CDR3 loop: CASSLSAGAHEQYF. As DNA, the CDR3 is TGTGCCAGCAGCTTAAGTGCGGGAGCCCACGAGCAGTACTTC. The whole variable domain, filled in from reference TRBV7-2 and TRBJ2-7, reads GAGVSQSPSNKVTEKGKDVELRCDPISGHTALYWYRQSLGQGLEFLIYFQGNSAPDKSGLPSDRFSAERTGGSVSTLTIQRTQQEDSAVYLCASSLSAGAHEQYFGPGTRLTVT.

The chain recombines TRBV20-1 with TRBJ1-1; 10 bases are a match to TRBD1. This CDR3 has 13 amino acids. V lost 7 bases, J lost 4 bases, and 6 bases stayed unmatched. CDR1 is DFQATT, CDR2 SNEGSKA, per germline (reference sequence). DNA of the CDR3: TGCAGTGATAAGGGACAGGGGCCCACTGAAGCTTTCTTT. As protein: CSDKGQGPTEAFF.

This clonotype has a count of ten or more. The J gene is TRBJ1-3, the V gene TRBV5-1; 7 nucleotides line up with TRBD1. V was pared by 0 bases and J by 4 bases, with 16 bases of the junction left unmatched. CDR1 and CDR2 (germline): SGHRS, YFSETQ. The CDR3 contains 19 residues. The CDR3 protein is CASSLDPPEKRGHGNTIYF. The DNA for the CDR3 is TGCGCCAGCAGCTTGGACCCTCCCGAAAAAAGGGGGCACGGAAACACCATATATTTT.

This clonotype appeared a single time. This sequence joins TRBV6-1 and TRBJ2-7, with 7 bases aligning to TRBD1. Germline values: CDR1 MNHNS, CDR2 SASEGT. The CDR3 runs 13 residues. V shed 6 bases, J shed 3 bases, and the junction held 5 bases outside the gene matches. The chain's CDR3 is CASRTGTVYEQYF. CDR3 bases: TGTGCCAGCAGAACCGGGACAGTCTACGAGCAGTACTTC.

V gene TRBV18 combines with J gene TRBJ2-1; D uncertain. Trimming left V 2 bases short and J 7 bases short, with 6 bases between. Germline CDR1 reads KGHSH; CDR2 reads LQKENI. This CDR3 is 12 amino acids long. This CDR3 is CASSPMGNEQFF. The DNA of the CDR3 is TGTGCCAGCTCACCAATGGGTAATGAGCAGTTCTTC.

The rearrangement joins TRBV12-3 or TRBV12-4 to TRBJ2-5, with D perhaps matching TRBD2 (6 bases). The CDR3 is made up of 16 amino acids. Trimming left V 1 base short and J 5 bases short, with 17 bases between. CDR3 DNA sequence: TGTGCCAGCAGTTTAGGACAACTAGCTGCCCTCGAGACCCAGTACTTC. Translating it yields CASSLGQLAALETQYF.

The chain carries TRBV2 and TRBJ1-5; TRBD1 matches 9 bases. The germline CDR1 and CDR2 sequences are SNHLY and FYNNEI. Unmatched junction bases numbered 9, after V lost 6 bases and J lost 6 bases. The CDR3 spans 15 residues. Here the CDR3 DNA reads TGTGCCAGCAGAGCGGACAGGGGAGAAAGTCAGCCCCAGCATTTT. It translates to CASRADRGESQPQHF. The variable domain in full, completed from reference TRBV2 and TRBJ1-5, reads EPEVTQTPSHQVTQMGQEVILRCVPISNHLYFYWYRQILGQKVEFLVSFYNNEISEKSEIFDDQFSVERPDGSNFTLKIRSTKLEDSAMYFCASRADRGESQPQHFGDGTRLSIL.

This clonotype was counted many times. The chain employs TRBV5-1 and TRBJ2-3, with a tentative D call TRBD1 (5 bases). V lost 2 bases and J 1 base, leaving 11 bases between the germline ends. This CDR3 region has 15 residues. Looked up from germline, CDR1 is SGHRS and CDR2 is YFSETQ. Written as DNA, the CDR3 is TGCGCCAGCAGCTTATTGGGCAGGGGCACAGATACGCAGTATTTT. Its translation: CASSLLGRGTDTQYF.

There are many counts of this clonotype. CDR3 residues: CASNKPDRGRVQPQHF. The CDR3 nucleotides are TGTGCCAGCAATAAACCGGACAGGGGGCGCGTTCAGCCCCAGCATTTT. This chain links TRBV28 with TRBJ1-5; 11 bases are a match to TRBD1. The CDR3 is 16 residues long. Germline CDR1 reads MDHEN; CDR2 reads SYDVKM. V dropped 7 bases and J dropped 6; count of bases not matched to a gene: 11.

This clonotype has ten or more counts. The rearrangement links TRBV28 to TRBJ2-2; 7 bases line up with TRBD1. Germline CDR1 reads MDHEN; CDR2 reads SYDVKM. This CDR3 contains 14 residues. The J segment lost 3 bases and the V segment lost 6 bases, leaving 4 bases of the junction unmatched. CDR3 sequence reads: CASRRGLDTGELFF. The DNA of the CDR3 is TGTGCCAGCAGGAGGGGGCTGGACACCGGGGAGCTGTTTTTT.

This clonotype was seen repeatedly, ten times or more. DNA for the CDR3: TGCAGTGCTAGCTCGAACACTGAAGCTTTCTTT. Amino acids: CSASSNTEAFF. The gene calls are TRBV20-1 and TRBJ1-1; D is unresolved. V lost 3 bases and J 1 base, leaving 3 bases between the germline ends. The CDR3 is made up of 11 amino acids. Germline lookup yields CDR1 DFQATT and CDR2 SNEGSKA (reference sequence).

This chain connects TRBV18 to TRBJ2-7; 8 bases match TRBD1. Per the germline V gene, CDR1 is KGHSH and CDR2 is LQKENI. J was trimmed by 7 bases and V by 3 bases; bases with no gene match: 8. CDR3 length: 14 amino acids. In nucleotides, the CDR3 is TGTGCCAGCTCACCCCTGACAGGGGCCGGGGAGCAGTACTTC. Its protein product is CASSPLTGAGEQYF.

This chain joins TRBV20-1 and TRBJ1-1; 11 bases map to TRBD1. The V and J ends lost 0 bases and 10 bases, in that order; junction bases with no gene match: 7. The germline CDR1 and CDR2 sequences are DFQATT and SNEGSKA (reference sequence). The CDR3 is 14 residues long. The CDR3 bases are TGCAGTGCTAGAGATGGACAGGGGGCCCTTGGAGCTTTCTTT. It codes for CSARDGQGALGAFF.

This clonotype was seen ten or more times. The chain uses TRBV4-2 and TRBJ1-2, with D tentatively TRBD1 (5 bases). With 5 bases removed from V and 4 bases from J, the gap between germline ends came to 20 bases. Germline CDR1 is LGHNA and CDR2 is YNFKEQ. This CDR3 region has 16 residues. The CDR3 here is CASSRQGDTNPYGYTF. In DNA form, the CDR3 reads TGTGCCAGCAGCAGACAAGGGGATACCAACCCCTATGGCTACACCTTC.

This clonotype was seen more than once but under ten times. This chain joins TRBV10-3 and TRBJ2-3; 7 bases match TRBD2. This CDR3 is built from 13 residues. Unmatched junction bases numbered 6, after V lost 6 bases and J lost 6 bases. Germline V lookup: CDR1 ENHRY, CDR2 SYGVKD. The CDR3 nucleotides are TGTGCCATCAGCGCTACTAGCGAGGATACGCAGTATTTT. It encodes CAISATSEDTQYF.

The chain uses TRBV6-6 and TRBJ2-2; D may be TRBD1 or TRBD2 (5 bases each). The CDR3 loop spans 13 amino acids. CDR1 and CDR2 from the germline V gene are MNHNY and SVGAGI (reference sequence). V was clipped by 0 bases and J by 8 bases, with 7 bases between them. The CDR3 here is CASSYSEGGELFF. CDR3 nucleotide sequence: TGTGCCAGCAGTTACTCCGAGGGGGGGGAGCTGTTTTTT.

This clonotype occurred a few times. V and J are TRBV11-3 and TRBJ2-5, with D unresolved. The ends were cut back, 1 base at V and 1 base at J, with 13 bases in the middle. Germline loops: CDR1 SGHNT, CDR2 YENEEA. The CDR3 has 16 residues. DNA of the CDR3: TGTGCCAGCAGCTTAGTTTCAGGATCTACCCAAGAGACCCAGTACTTC. Encoded protein: CASSLVSGSTQETQYF.

This chain uses TRBV5-1 with TRBJ2-2; unclear D gene. Germline V lookup: CDR1 SGHRS, CDR2 YFSETQ. V was shortened by 6 bases and J by 5 bases, with 14 bases between the two germline ends. This CDR3 region has 14 residues. Written as DNA, the CDR3 is TGCGCCAGCAAGGGCGAGACAACTACCGGGGAGCTGTTTTTT. It specifies CASKGETTTGELFF.